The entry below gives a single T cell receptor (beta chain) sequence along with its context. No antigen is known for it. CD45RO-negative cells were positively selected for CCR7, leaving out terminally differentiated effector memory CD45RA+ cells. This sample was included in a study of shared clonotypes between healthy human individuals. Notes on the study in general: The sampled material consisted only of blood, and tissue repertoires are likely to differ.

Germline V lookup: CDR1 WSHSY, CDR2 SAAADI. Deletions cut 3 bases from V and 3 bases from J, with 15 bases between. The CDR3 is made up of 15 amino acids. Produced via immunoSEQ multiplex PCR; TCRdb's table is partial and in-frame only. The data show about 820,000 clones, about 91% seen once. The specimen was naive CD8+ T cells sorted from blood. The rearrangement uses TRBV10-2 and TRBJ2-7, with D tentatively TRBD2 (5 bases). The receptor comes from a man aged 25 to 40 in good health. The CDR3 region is CASSDRTGTDYEQYF. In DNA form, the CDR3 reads TGCGCCAGCAGTGACCGGACGGGAACCGACTACGAGCAGTACTTC.